The 20 T cell receptor beta chains below all came from one sample that was sequenced in a study of cytomegalovirus exposure and HLA in healthy donors. Amplification used 60 Vbeta primers and 13 Jbeta primers. Some clones are missing from TCRdb's copy, which holds only in-frame ones; the method was immunoSEQ multiplex PCR. The sample lists about 140,000 clones; more than 75% were seen once. The sample comprised PBMCs. Source of these receptors: a male donor in good health and CMV-seronegative.

The chain links TRBV15 to TRBJ2-2; D uncertain. The ends were cut back, 4 bases at V and 2 bases at J, with 5 bases in the middle. The germline V gene has CDR1 LNHNV and CDR2 YYDKDF (reference sequence). This CDR3 region has 13 residues. The chain's CDR3 is CATSNTNTGELFF. CDR3 DNA sequence: TGTGCCACCAGCAACACAAACACCGGGGAGCTGTTTTTT.

This clone appeared a single time. The chain has TRBV15 and TRBJ2-1; weak D call: TRBD1 (5 bases). The ends were cut back, 5 bases at V and 4 bases at J, with 6 bases in the middle. Per germline, CDR1 LNHNV and CDR2 YYDKDF (reference sequence). The CDR3 length is 12 residues. In DNA, the CDR3 is TGTGCCACCAGCCGACAGTACAATGAGCAGTTCTTC. The encoded protein is CATSRQYNEQFF.

Only a few counts were recorded for this clone. The rearrangement joins TRBV6-1 to TRBJ1-3, with TRBD1 matching over 7 bases. Germline V lookup: CDR1 MNHNS, CDR2 SASEGT. The CDR3 is 16 amino acids. The J segment lost 0 bases and the V segment lost 4 bases, leaving 6 bases of the junction unmatched. The CDR3 coding sequence is TGTGCCAGCAGTGCACCGGGACAGCGCTCTGGAAACACCATATATTTT. The encoded protein is CASSAPGQRSGNTIYF.

The rearrangement joins TRBV5-1 to TRBJ2-7, with 8 bases identical to TRBD1. J gave up 0 bases and V 7 bases, and 6 bases lay outside the gene matches. Germline CDR1 and CDR2: SGHRS and YFSETQ. There are 14 residues in the CDR3. The CDR3 sequence: CASARGQGSYEQYF. CDR3 sequence (DNA): TGCGCCAGCGCCCGCGGACAGGGCTCCTACGAGCAGTACTTC.

The chain recombines TRBV29-1 with TRBJ1-2; TRBD1 aligns across 8 bases. V lost 6 bases to trimming and J lost 4 bases; unmatched junction nucleotides: 1. Looked up from germline, CDR1 is SQVTM and CDR2 is ANQGSEA. This CDR3 has 11 residues. CDR3 loop: CSVDRGYGYTF. In nucleotides, the CDR3 is TGCAGCGTAGACAGGGGCTATGGCTACACCTTC.

The chain uses TRBV7-3 and TRBJ1-2, with 10 bases aligning to TRBD1. The CDR3 sequence is 15 residues long. Germline loops: CDR1 SGHTA, CDR2 FQGTGA. The J segment lost 6 bases and the V segment lost 3 bases, leaving 7 bases of the junction unmatched. DNA of the CDR3: TGTGCCAGCAGCTTGTCCGGGACAGGGGTAGATGGCTACACCTTC. The encoded protein is CASSLSGTGVDGYTF.

J is TRBJ1-2 and V is TRBV5-4; TRBD1 might be the D (5 bases). Trimming took 7 bases from V and 2 from J, leaving 18 bases between them. CDR3 length: 15 residues. CDR1 is SGHNT and CDR2 is YYREEE in the germline V gene (reference sequence). As DNA, the CDR3 is TGTGCCAGCGTTCGATGGACATTCGGGAACTATGGCTACACCTTC. This codes for CASVRWTFGNYGYTF.

The V call is TRBV10-1, the J call TRBJ1-2; D gene ambiguous. V lost 4 bases and J lost 6, with 12 bases in between. There are 13 residues in the CDR3. In germline, CDR1 is WNHNN, CDR2 SYGVQD (reference sequence). CDR3 protein: CASSAGYQDGYTF. CDR3 nucleotides: TGCGCCAGCAGTGCGGGATATCAGGATGGCTACACCTTC.

V gene TRBV19 combines with J gene TRBJ2-7; 9 nucleotides agree with TRBD1. Germline V gives CDR1 LNHDA, CDR2 SQIVND (reference sequence). CDR3 size: 15 residues. V was clipped by 2 bases and J by 5 bases; unmatched bases: 7. CDR3 residues: CASSIRYRGQNEQYF. The CDR3 bases are TGTGCCAGTAGTATACGGTACAGGGGGCAAAACGAGCAGTACTTC.

This chain's CDR3 is CAWSGTGKNSPLHF. As DNA, the CDR3 is TGTGCCTGGAGTGGGACAGGGAAGAATTCACCCCTCCACTTT. This chain connects TRBV30 to TRBJ1-6, with TRBD1 identical over 8 bases. This CDR3 has 14 amino acids. Germline loops: CDR1 GTSNPN, CDR2 SVGIG (reference sequence). Germline trimming cut 1 base from V and 7 bases from J; bases unmatched to any gene: 3.

The chain combines TRBV27 with TRBJ1-2; TRBD1 might be the D (5 bases). Between the trimmed V and J ends, which lost 2 bases and 4 bases, there was a span of 8 bases. The CDR3 runs 13 residues. CDR1 is MNHEY, CDR2 SMNVEV, per germline (reference sequence). The CDR3 DNA reads as TGTGCCAGCAGTTTAGACAGCTTCTATGGCTACACCTTC. Protein product: CASSLDSFYGYTF.

The CDR3 bases are TGTGCCAGCAGCCAAGATAGGGGCGGGGGGAACACTGAAGCTTTCTTT. Encoded protein: CASSQDRGGGNTEAFF. This chain links TRBV14 with TRBJ1-1; perhaps TRBD1 as D (5 bases). The V gene's germline CDR1 is SGHDN and CDR2 FVKESK. Trimming took 0 bases from V and 1 from J, leaving 12 bases between them. This CDR3 has 16 amino acids.

The rearrangement uses TRBV2 and TRBJ2-3; 8 nucleotides match TRBD2. The CDR3 length is 16 residues. The J segment lost 3 bases and the V segment lost 7 bases, leaving 12 bases of the junction unmatched. Germline V CDR1 and CDR2: SNHLY, FYNNEI. Written as DNA, the CDR3 is TGTGCCAGCAACCGACCGGGACTAGACGCTACAGATACGCAGTATTTT. This gives the protein CASNRPGLDATDTQYF.

This chain uses TRBV4-3 with TRBJ2-2; D is uncertain. The ends were cut back, 0 bases at V and 6 bases at J, with 8 bases in the middle. This CDR3 is 14 amino acids long. Germline CDR1 and CDR2: LGHNA and YSLEER. This CDR3 is CASSQDWSAGELFF. The CDR3, as DNA: TGCGCCAGCAGCCAAGATTGGTCGGCCGGGGAGCTGTTTTTT.

The chain carries TRBV6-1 and TRBJ1-2; D might be TRBD1 (6 bases). From germline, CDR1 is MNHNS and CDR2 SASEGT. The CDR3 has 12 residues. V shed 7 bases and J shed 4 bases, with 10 bases lying between them. CDR3 bases: TGTGCCAGCACCCCAGGGGCCTATGGCTACACCTTC. It is translated as CASTPGAYGYTF.

V gene TRBV11-3 combines with J gene TRBJ2-1, with D possibly matching TRBD1 (5 bases). Trimming took off 6 bases at V and 9 bases at J, with 9 bases between the two ends. The CDR3 extends over 11 amino acids. CDR1 and CDR2 (germline): SGHNT, YENEEA. As DNA, the CDR3 is TGTGCCAGCAGTCGTCAGGGTGAGCAGTTCTTC. Translating gives CASSRQGEQFF.

This clone was detected a few times. One end of the junction does not line up with germline, which may come from a read error. This chain joins TRBV7-7 and TRBJ2-1, with D uncertain. CDR1 is SSHAT, CDR2 FNYEAQ, per germline (reference sequence). The CDR3 consists of 14 residues. The CDR3 DNA sequence: TGTGCTAGCAGCTTAGGCCGCAGCTACAATGAGCAGTTCTTC. Translating gives CASSLGRSYNEQFF.

The rearrangement uses TRBV10-3 and TRBJ2-3, with 11 nucleotides matching TRBD2. V shed 4 bases, J shed 0 bases, and the junction held 6 bases outside the gene matches. CDR3 length: 17 residues. Per the germline V gene, CDR1 is ENHRY and CDR2 is SYGVKD. As DNA, the CDR3 is TGTGCCATCAGTGGATTAGCGGGGGGGACTAGCACAGATACGCAGTATTTT. Translation gives CAISGLAGGTSTDTQYF.

V is TRBV2 and J is TRBJ2-7, with D possibly TRBD1 on 6 matching bases. Germline CDR1 SNHLY, CDR2 FYNNEI. CDR3 length: 15 amino acids. V was trimmed by 2 bases and J by 0 bases, leaving 11 bases between them. The CDR3 bases are TGTGCCAGCAGTGAATGGGCAGGGGCCTCCTACGAGCAGTACTTC. This gives the protein CASSEWAGASYEQYF.

V is TRBV7-2 and J is TRBJ2-7; 8 nucleotides agree with TRBD2. Germline loops: CDR1 SGHTA, CDR2 FQGNSA. After removal of 5 bases from V and 3 bases from J, the junction contained 6 bases not matched to a gene. CDR3 length: 14 residues. CDR3 nucleotide sequence: TGTGCCAGCAGCCCCCGGACTAGCCTCTACGAGCAGTACTTC. This gives the protein CASSPRTSLYEQYF.